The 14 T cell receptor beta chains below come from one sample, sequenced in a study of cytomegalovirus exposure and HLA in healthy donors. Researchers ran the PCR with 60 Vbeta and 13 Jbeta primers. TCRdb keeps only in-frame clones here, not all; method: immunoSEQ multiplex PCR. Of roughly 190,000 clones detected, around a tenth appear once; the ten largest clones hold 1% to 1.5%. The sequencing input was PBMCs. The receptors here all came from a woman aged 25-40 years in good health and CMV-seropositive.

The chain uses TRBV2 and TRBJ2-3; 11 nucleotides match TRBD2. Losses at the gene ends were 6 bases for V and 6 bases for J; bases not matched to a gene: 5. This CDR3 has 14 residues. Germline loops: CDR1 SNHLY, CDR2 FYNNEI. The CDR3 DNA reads TGTGCCAGCAGGCGACTAGCGGGAACTGATACGCAGTATTTT. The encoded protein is CASRRLAGTDTQYF.

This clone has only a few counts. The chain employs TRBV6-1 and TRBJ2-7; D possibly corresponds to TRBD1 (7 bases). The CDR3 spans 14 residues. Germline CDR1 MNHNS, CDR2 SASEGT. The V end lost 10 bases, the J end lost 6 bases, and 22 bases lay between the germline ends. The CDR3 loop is CATNTVGGGVEQYF. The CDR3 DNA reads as TGTGCCACCAATACCGTAGGAGGGGGCGTCGAGCAGTACTTC.

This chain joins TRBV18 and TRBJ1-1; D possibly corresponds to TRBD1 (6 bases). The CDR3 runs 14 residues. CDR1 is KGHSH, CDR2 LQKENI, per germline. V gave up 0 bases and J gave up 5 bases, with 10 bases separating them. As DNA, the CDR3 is TGTGCCAGCTCACCACCGGGGGCAGGGACTGAAGCTTTCTTT. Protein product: CASSPPGAGTEAFF.

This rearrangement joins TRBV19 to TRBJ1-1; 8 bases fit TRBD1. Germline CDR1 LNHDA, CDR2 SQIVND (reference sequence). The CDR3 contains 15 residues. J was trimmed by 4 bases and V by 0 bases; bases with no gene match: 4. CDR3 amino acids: CASSIDRTGITEAFF. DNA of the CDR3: TGTGCCAGTAGTATAGATAGGACAGGGATCACTGAAGCTTTCTTT.

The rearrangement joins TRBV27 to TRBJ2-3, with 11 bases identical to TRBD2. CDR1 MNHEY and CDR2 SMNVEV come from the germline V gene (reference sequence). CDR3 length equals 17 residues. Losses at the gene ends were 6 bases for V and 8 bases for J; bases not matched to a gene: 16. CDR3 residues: CASRAPGLAGRRATQYF. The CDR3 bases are TGTGCCAGCAGGGCCCCCGGACTAGCGGGTCGTCGGGCTACGCAGTATTTT.

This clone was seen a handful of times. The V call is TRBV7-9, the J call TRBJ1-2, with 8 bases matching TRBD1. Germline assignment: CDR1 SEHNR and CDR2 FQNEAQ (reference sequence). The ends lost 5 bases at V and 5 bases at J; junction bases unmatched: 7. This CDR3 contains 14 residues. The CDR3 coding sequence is TGTGCCAGCAGCGAAGGACAGGGCCGATATGGCTACACCTTC. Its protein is CASSEGQGRYGYTF.

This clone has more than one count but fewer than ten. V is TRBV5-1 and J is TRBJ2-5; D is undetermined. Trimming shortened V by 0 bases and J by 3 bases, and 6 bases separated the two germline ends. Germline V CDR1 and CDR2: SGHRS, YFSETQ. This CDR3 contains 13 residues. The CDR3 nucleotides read TGCGCCAGCAGCTTGGCGGGTAAAGAGACCCAGTACTTC. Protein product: CASSLAGKETQYF.

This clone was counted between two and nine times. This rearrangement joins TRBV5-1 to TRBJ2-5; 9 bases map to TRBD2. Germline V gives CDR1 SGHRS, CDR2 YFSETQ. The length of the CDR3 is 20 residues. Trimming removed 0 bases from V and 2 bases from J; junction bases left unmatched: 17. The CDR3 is CASSLAMAFGGTSPQETQYF. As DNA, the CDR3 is TGCGCCAGCAGCTTGGCCATGGCTTTCGGTGGGACTAGCCCACAAGAGACCCAGTACTTC.

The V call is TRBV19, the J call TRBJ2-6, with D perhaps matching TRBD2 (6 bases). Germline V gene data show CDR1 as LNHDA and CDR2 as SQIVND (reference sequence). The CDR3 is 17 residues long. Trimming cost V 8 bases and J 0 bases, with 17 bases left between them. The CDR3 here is CASLGGPVSSGANVLTF. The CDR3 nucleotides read TGTGCCAGTTTGGGGGGACCCGTAAGCTCTGGGGCCAACGTCCTGACTTTC.

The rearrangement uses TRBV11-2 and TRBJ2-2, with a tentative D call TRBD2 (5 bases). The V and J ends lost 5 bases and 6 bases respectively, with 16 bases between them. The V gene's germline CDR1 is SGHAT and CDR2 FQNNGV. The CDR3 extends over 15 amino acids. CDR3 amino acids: CASSADWLGAGELFF. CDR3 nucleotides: TGTGCCAGCAGCGCGGACTGGCTAGGCGCCGGGGAGCTGTTTTTT. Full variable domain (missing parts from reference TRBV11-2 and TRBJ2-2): EAGVAQSPRYKIIEKRQSVAFWCNPISGHATLYWYQQILGQGPKLLIQFQNNGVVDDSQLPKDRFSAERLKGVDSTLKIQPAKLEDSAVYLCASSADWLGAGELFFGEGSRLTVL.

CDR3 nucleotides: TGTGCCAGCAGTTACACAGGGACAGGGGGGTACGAGCAGTACTTC. Its translation: CASSYTGTGGYEQYF. The chain joins TRBV6-5 to TRBJ2-7; 11 nucleotides match TRBD1. CDR1 MNHEY and CDR2 SVGAGI come from the germline V gene. The CDR3 length is 15 residues. J was trimmed by 4 bases and V by 2 bases; bases with no gene match: 4.

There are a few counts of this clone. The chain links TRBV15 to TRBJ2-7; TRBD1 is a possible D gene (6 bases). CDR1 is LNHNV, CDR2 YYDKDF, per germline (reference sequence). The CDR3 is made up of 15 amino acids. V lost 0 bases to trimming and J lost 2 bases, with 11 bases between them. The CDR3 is CATSRDIGQTYEQYF. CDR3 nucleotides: TGTGCCACCAGCAGAGATATCGGACAGACCTACGAGCAGTACTTC.

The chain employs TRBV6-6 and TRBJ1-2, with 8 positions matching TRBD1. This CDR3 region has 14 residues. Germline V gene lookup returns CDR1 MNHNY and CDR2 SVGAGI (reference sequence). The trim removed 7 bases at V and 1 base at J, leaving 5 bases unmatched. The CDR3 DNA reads TGTGCCAGCACTAGGGACAGGTTTAACTATGGCTACACCTTC. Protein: CASTRDRFNYGYTF.

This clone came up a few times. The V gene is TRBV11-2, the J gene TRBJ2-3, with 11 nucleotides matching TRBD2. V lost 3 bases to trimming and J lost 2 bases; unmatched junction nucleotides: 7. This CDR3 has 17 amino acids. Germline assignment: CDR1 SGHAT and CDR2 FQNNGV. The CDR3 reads CASSLPISGRDTDTQYF. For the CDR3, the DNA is TGTGCCAGCAGCTTGCCAATTAGCGGGAGGGACACAGATACGCAGTATTTT.